The entry below describes one T cell receptor (beta chain). The target antigen is unknown. Measured with immunoSEQ multiplex PCR; TCRdb has only the in-frame clones, and not every one. The table lists about 250,000 clones, about 87% of them singletons. The V gene's germline CDR1 is SQVTM and CDR2 ANQGSEA. This CDR3 spans 13 amino acids. The ends were cut back, 7 bases at V and 0 bases at J, with 12 bases in the middle. This entry comes from a study of cytomegalovirus exposure and HLA in healthy donors. Looking at the study overall: A later analysis reported the approximately 120 validation repertoires used the same platform as the roughly 700 first-cohort repertoires.

The study's findings and limits: Cytomegalovirus-associated TCR beta chains were listed, numbering 164.

The source material was PBMCs. This chain uses TRBV29-1 with TRBJ1-2; no firm D call. This receptor was obtained from a man aged 18 to 29 in good health and CMV-seronegative. The CDR3 region is CSAAKTANYGYTF. CDR3 bases: TGCAGCGCGGCCAAAACAGCTAACTATGGCTACACCTTC.